The rows below give T cell receptor beta chains drawn from one sample of a study of T cell repertoires in cytomegalovirus infection. No antigens are known for them. Each CDR3 protein is one row after TCRdb ran MiXCR on the reads. Counted here are about 220,000 distinct CDR3 sequences, about 40% occurring once; the ten biggest clones make up roughly three fifths. This specimen was CD8+ T cells from cultured PBMCs, taken from culture after CMV antigen stimulation. Receptor source: a human donor in good health (CMV status not recorded). Some clones in this sample may be carry-over from other donors' samples. The CDR3 runs from the conserved cysteine through the conserved F or W. For some rows the clone size is stated as once, few or many, or as a class when expanded; others skip it.

V	length	J	size	CDR3
TRBV7-3	16	TRBJ2-2	NA	CASSPLAGANTGELFF
TRBV7-6	13	TRBJ2-7	few	CASSLEVADEQYF
TRBV7-4	15	TRBJ1-1	NA	CASSLDRVTDTEAFF
TRBV28	14	TRBJ1-2	NA	CASSPGGGGYGYTF
TRBV7-6	16	TRBJ1-4	NA	CASSLKAAATNEKLFF
TRBV7-8	15	TRBJ1-4	few	CASSHSVATNEKLFF
TRBV20-1	20	TRBJ2-7	few	CSAYPLAGGVYRDCSYEQYF
TRBV27	13	TRBJ2-7	NA	CASSLSGAYEQYF
TRBV4-2	16	TRBJ1-1	once	CASSQGEEGMNTEAFF
TRBV5-1	14	TRBJ2-1	few	CASSFGTSYNEQFF
TRBV3-1	19	TRBJ2-7	once	CASSQDRLGRGRRDYEQYF
TRBV9	19	TRBJ1-2	NA	CASSVGQGPPGGENYGYTF
TRBV12-3/TRBV12-4	15	TRBJ1-3	few	CASSTPAGGGNTIYF
TRBV7-8	16	TRBJ2-2	few	CASSPRREGATGELFF
TRBV19	15	TRBJ2-1	few	CASSIVGNSYNEQFF
TRBV29-1	11	TRBJ1-1	NA	CSVEVGREAFF
TRBV6-6	14	TRBJ1-5	few	CASTSRDVNQPQHF
TRBV4-1	17	TRBJ2-7	NA	CASSQGSLRQGAYEQYF
TRBV20-1	13	TRBJ2-3	NA	CSADGRGTDTQYF
TRBV28	15	TRBJ1-5	few	CASSLRTDSNQPQHF
TRBV7-9	14	TRBJ2-1	few	CASSLQVREREQFF
TRBV5-4	14	TRBJ2-5	many	CASSTGTVQETQYF
TRBV11-2	13	TRBJ2-7	many	CASSWDRAYEQYF
TRBV7-2	17	TRBJ1-4	NA	CASSLEQWREGREKLFF
TRBV5-6	13	TRBJ2-1	many	CASRYLGGTEQFF
TRBV7-2	14	TRBJ2-1	few	CASSRAGGLNEQFF
TRBV7-6	14	TRBJ2-1	few	CASSFGTEGNEQFF
TRBV3-1	12	TRBJ2-7	NA	CASSQRGNEQYF
TRBV11-2	15	TRBJ2-7	few	CASSLEGPSYNEQYF
TRBV7-9	13	TRBJ2-7	many	CASSRQGTNEQYF
TRBV9	14	TRBJ2-1	NA	CASSVAGQGNEQFF
TRBV7-3	16	TRBJ2-2	few	CASSYRRPAGGGELFF
TRBV27	14	TRBJ2-1	once	CASSWEGLGNEQLF
TRBV7-9	15	TRBJ2-5	many	CASSLKQYYQETQYF
TRBV19	18	TRBJ1-5	NA	CASTSQGPGQGNNQPQHF
TRBV19	13	TRBJ2-4	few	CASTPTEKNIQYF
TRBV27	13	TRBJ1-1	NA	CASTQGANTEAFF
TRBV7-3	12	TRBJ2-5	few	CASRRPSETQYF
TRBV7-9	13	TRBJ2-5	NA	CASSLPAEETQYF
TRBV12-5	14	TRBJ1-5	NA	CASGSSPGSQPQHF
TRBV29-1	12	TRBJ1-2	NA	CSGGEDNYGYTF
TRBV7-2	15	TRBJ2-3	many	CASSLVVRGTDTQYF
TRBV6-1	14	TRBJ1-2	few	CASSDGTGSYGYTF
TRBV29-1	14	TRBJ2-7	NA	CSALEGQTSYEQYF
TRBV7-2	16	TRBJ2-1	NA	CASSLGLARKRNEQFF
TRBV6-6	12	TRBJ1-1	NA	CASRVGNTEAFF
TRBV20-1	13	TRBJ1-1	NA	CSARDAPYTEAFF
TRBV7-8	15	TRBJ2-3	NA	CASSYETGGHDTQYF
TRBV28	14	TRBJ2-3	NA	CASSLDPMTDTQYF
TRBV20-1	14	TRBJ1-5	few	CSAYGQENNQPQHF
TRBV9	16	TRBJ1-1	NA	CASSVDSSQWNTEAFF
TRBV12-3/TRBV12-4	14	TRBJ2-1	many	CASSSSGGADEQFF
TRBV7-6	13	TRBJ2-2	NA	CASSLDGGGELFF